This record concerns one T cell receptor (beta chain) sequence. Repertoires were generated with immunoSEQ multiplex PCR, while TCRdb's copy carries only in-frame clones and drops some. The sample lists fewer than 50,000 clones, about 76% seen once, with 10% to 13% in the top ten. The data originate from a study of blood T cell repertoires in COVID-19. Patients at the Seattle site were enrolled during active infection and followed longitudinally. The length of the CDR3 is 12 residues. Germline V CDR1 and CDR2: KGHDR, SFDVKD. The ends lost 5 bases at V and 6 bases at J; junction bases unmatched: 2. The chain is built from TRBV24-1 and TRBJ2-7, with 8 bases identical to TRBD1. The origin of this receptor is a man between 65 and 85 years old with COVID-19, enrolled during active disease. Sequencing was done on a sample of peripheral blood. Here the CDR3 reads CATSGTGIEQYF. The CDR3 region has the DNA TGTGCCACCAGTGGGACAGGGATCGAGCAGTACTTC.